This TCR beta chain was recovered during a study of radiotherapy plus CTLA-4 blockade in lung cancer. This CDR3 is built from 19 residues. The germline V gene has CDR1 SGHTA and CDR2 FQGNSA. V dropped 4 bases and J dropped 4; count of bases not matched to a gene: 19. The method was immunoSEQ multiplex PCR; TCRdb's version includes in-frame clones alone and lacks a portion of them. Among some 40,000 clones listed, more than 70% were seen once. The sample here was peripheral blood, taken from a patient treated with radiotherapy plus ipilimumab. The source is a human donor with non-small cell lung cancer that progressed on radiotherapy plus ipilimumab. The rearrangement uses TRBV7-2 and TRBJ2-3; 8 bases match TRBD2. This CDR3 reads CASSSVGRERLRGADTQYF. The CDR3 bases are TGTGCCAGCAGCTCGGTCGGTAGAGAGAGGCTGCGGGGGGCAGATACGCAGTATTTT.